These T cell receptor beta chains were read from a single sample in a study of post-analysis software for immune sequencing data. TCRdb passed the PCR reads through MiXCR, listing each CDR3 protein once. The sample includes roughly 600,000 distinct CDR3 sequences, about 40% of them seen just once. Sequencing was performed on blood. The origin of the receptors is a girl aged 10 to 17 with multiple sclerosis. CDR3s include the opening cysteine and the closing phenylalanine or tryptophan. Fields, in order: clone size, V gene, J gene, D gene, CDR3 DNA, CDR3 protein. The D gene is left open where the match is weak. Not every row has a clone size; where given, it reads once, few, many or a size class.

size: few
V: TRBV5-5
J: TRBJ1-2
D: .
DNA: TGTGCCAGCAGCTTGAATATGATGGGCGGCTACACCTTC
CDR3: CASSLNMMGGYTF

size: few
V: TRBV7-2
J: TRBJ1-2
D: .
DNA: TGTGCCAGCAGCTTAGAAGGAGGGTTAGCCTATGGCTACACCTTC
CDR3: CASSLEGGLAYGYTF

size: .
V: TRBV12-3/TRBV12-4
J: TRBJ2-6
D: .
DNA: TGTGCCAGCACCCCGGACGGACTAATCTCTGGGGCCAGCGTCCTGACTTTC
CDR3: CASTPDGLISGASVLTF

size: .
V: TRBV28
J: TRBJ2-7
D: .
DNA: TGTGCCAGCAGTTCGGTTTCCTCCGGGTCCTACGAGCAGTACTTC
CDR3: CASSSVSSGSYEQYF

size: .
V: TRBV4-1
J: TRBJ2-3
D: .
DNA: TGCGCCAGCAGCCAAGATCAACCGGGAGTAGGAGATACGCAGTATTTT
CDR3: CASSQDQPGVGDTQYF

size: few
V: TRBV7-9
J: TRBJ2-1
D: .
DNA: TGTGCCAGCAGCCTTATCCCGGGACTCTCCCCGTCGAGCTCCTACAATGAGCAGTTCTTC
CDR3: CASSLIPGLSPSSSYNEQFF

size: .
V: TRBV7-2
J: TRBJ1-1
D: .
DNA: TGTGCCAGCAGCTTAGGCTTACAGGGTTTGTCCACTGAAGCTTTCTTT
CDR3: CASSLGLQGLSTEAFF

size: few
V: TRBV24-1
J: TRBJ2-1
D: TRBD2
DNA: TGTGCCACCAGTGGCCAACTAGCGGGGGTTTTTAATGAGCAGTTCTTC
CDR3: CATSGQLAGVFNEQFF

size: .
V: TRBV7-9
J: TRBJ2-3
D: .
DNA: TGTGCCAGCAGCTTAGTACCAGGGCCAGATACGCAGTATTTT
CDR3: CASSLVPGPDTQYF

size: .
V: TRBV12-3/TRBV12-4
J: TRBJ1-6
D: .
DNA: TGTGCCAGCAGTTTCTCTGGGGGAAATTCACCCCTCCACTTT
CDR3: CASSFSGGNSPLHF

size: .
V: TRBV7-3
J: TRBJ2-3
D: TRBD2
DNA: TGTGCCAGCAGCGACTCAAAGCGGGGGGGCACAGATACGCAGTATTTT
CDR3: CASSDSKRGGTDTQYF

size: few
V: TRBV9
J: TRBJ2-7
D: TRBD1
DNA: TGTGCCAGCAGCGCTGACGTGGCAGGGGGCACCCCCTACGAGCAGTACTTC
CDR3: CASSADVAGGTPYEQYF

size: few
V: TRBV5-1
J: TRBJ2-3
D: .
DNA: TGCGCCAGCAGCTTGTCTAGAGAGTCAGATACGCAGTATTTT
CDR3: CASSLSRESDTQYF

size: .
V: TRBV11-1
J: TRBJ2-5
D: .
DNA: TGTGCCAGCAGCTCCACAGATGAGCAGTACTTC
CDR3: CASSSTDEQYF

size: few
V: TRBV5-1
J: TRBJ2-3
D: .
DNA: TGCGCCAGCAGCTTCTCAGCGGGCCAACCCACAGATACGCAGTATTTT
CDR3: CASSFSAGQPTDTQYF

size: many
V: TRBV20-1
J: TRBJ2-7
D: TRBD1
DNA: TGCAGTGCCAACAGGGGCTACGAGCAGTACTTC
CDR3: CSANRGYEQYF

size: .
V: TRBV4-1
J: TRBJ1-2
D: TRBD1
DNA: TGCGCCAGCAGCCATCCCCTGCGGGACAGACCCTATGGCTACACCTTC
CDR3: CASSHPLRDRPYGYTF

size: .
V: TRBV7-8
J: TRBJ2-3
D: TRBD2
DNA: TGTGCCAGCAGCTTATTTGGCGGGAGGGCCGGCACAGATACGCAGTATTTT
CDR3: CASSLFGGRAGTDTQYF

size: few
V: TRBV4-2
J: TRBJ2-1
D: .
DNA: TGTGCCAGCAGCCATGGACTCGACAATGAGCAGTTCTTC
CDR3: CASSHGLDNEQFF

size: few
V: TRBV20-1
J: TRBJ2-1
D: .
DNA: TGCAGTGCTCCCCGCGGTGAAGTCTATGAGCAGTTCTTC
CDR3: CSAPRGEVYEQFF

size: .
V: TRBV7-2
J: TRBJ2-3
D: .
DNA: TGTGCCAGCAGCTTAGATTGGGGGAGGCGCACAGATACGCAGTATTTT
CDR3: CASSLDWGRRTDTQYF

size: once
V: TRBV20-1
J: TRBJ2-1
D: .
DNA: TGCAGTGCTAGAGATCCGCCCCCTAGAAATAGCGGCGAGCAGTTCTTC
CDR3: CSARDPPPRNSGEQFF

size: .
V: TRBV29-1
J: TRBJ1-1
D: TRBD1
DNA: TGCAGCGTTGAAACCCGGGACAGGGGGCTAGGGTCTGAAGCCTTCTTT
CDR3: CSVETRDRGLGSEAFF

size: few
V: TRBV18
J: TRBJ2-3
D: .
DNA: TGTGCCAGCTCACCCGACAGAACCACAGATACGCAGTATTTT
CDR3: CASSPDRTTDTQYF

size: few
V: TRBV13
J: TRBJ2-5
D: TRBD2
DNA: TGTGCCAGCAGCTTAGGTGGGACTAGCGGGAGCCTCCAAGAGACCCAGTACTTC
CDR3: CASSLGGTSGSLQETQYF

size: .
V: TRBV20-1
J: TRBJ2-1
D: TRBD2
DNA: TGCAGTGGGGGACTAGCGGGGATGTTTGAGCAGTTCTTC
CDR3: CSGGLAGMFEQFF

size: .
V: TRBV25-1
J: TRBJ2-7
D: TRBD1
DNA: TGTGCCTGCAGCGGTGGGACAGCCGAGCAGTACTTC
CDR3: CACSGGTAEQYF

size: .
V: TRBV7-9
J: TRBJ2-7
D: .
DNA: TGTGCCAGCAGCTCAAGACTAGTCGGACCTTACGAGCAGTACTTC
CDR3: CASSSRLVGPYEQYF

size: few
V: TRBV12-3/TRBV12-4
J: TRBJ2-7
D: TRBD2
DNA: TGTGCCAGCACAACTAGCGGGAGGTACGAGCAGTACTTC
CDR3: CASTTSGRYEQYF

size: .
V: TRBV7-6
J: TRBJ2-5
D: .
DNA: TGTGCCAGCAGCTCTAGGGGTATTATGGAGACCCAGTACTTC
CDR3: CASSSRGIMETQYF

size: .
V: TRBV11-2
J: TRBJ2-3
D: TRBD2
DNA: TGTGCCAGCAGCTTACATTCGACTAGCGGTAAAGATACGCAGTATTTT
CDR3: CASSLHSTSGKDTQYF

size: .
V: TRBV6-4
J: TRBJ2-6
D: .
DNA: TGTGCCAGCAGTGACTCGCCTGGGGCCAACGTCCTGACTTTC
CDR3: CASSDSPGANVLTF

size: .
V: TRBV20-1
J: TRBJ2-3
D: TRBD2
DNA: TGCAGTGCTAGAGACCAACTAGCGGGCATAACAGATACGCAGTATTTT
CDR3: CSARDQLAGITDTQYF

size: .
V: TRBV7-9
J: TRBJ2-5
D: .
DNA: TGTGCCAGCAGCTCCTCAAACAGGGCTGGAGAGACCCAGTACTTC
CDR3: CASSSSNRAGETQYF

size: .
V: TRBV5-1
J: TRBJ2-1
D: TRBD2
DNA: TGCGCCAGCAGCCCCGGACTAGCGGGAGGTGGGTCCTACAATGAGCAGTTCTTC
CDR3: CASSPGLAGGGSYNEQFF

size: few
V: TRBV20-1
J: TRBJ1-5
D: .
DNA: TGCAGTGCTAGAGGCAGGCTCCTTAATCAGCCCCAGCATTTT
CDR3: CSARGRLLNQPQHF

size: .
V: TRBV12-3/TRBV12-4
J: TRBJ1-1
D: .
DNA: TGTGCCAGCAGGGGCCGCGGGGGGGGGACTGAAGCTTTCTTT
CDR3: CASRGRGGGTEAFF

size: .
V: TRBV7-3
J: TRBJ1-1
D: TRBD1
DNA: TGTGCCAGCAGCTTCTCCGGGACAGAGAACACTGAAGCTTTCTTT
CDR3: CASSFSGTENTEAFF

size: few
V: TRBV5-5
J: TRBJ2-5
D: TRBD2
DNA: TGTGCCAGCAGCTCGGGGGGTTTAGAGACCCAGTACTTC
CDR3: CASSSGGLETQYF

size: .
V: TRBV11-2
J: TRBJ2-3
D: .
DNA: TGTGCCAGCAGGACAAAGGGTGTGATTAGCACAGATACGCAGTATTTT
CDR3: CASRTKGVISTDTQYF

size: .
V: TRBV7-2
J: TRBJ2-7
D: TRBD2
DNA: TGTGCCAGCAGGCCGACTAGCGGGCCCTACGAGCAGTACTTC
CDR3: CASRPTSGPYEQYF

size: .
V: TRBV29-1
J: TRBJ2-1
D: TRBD2
DNA: TGCAGCGTCCGGACTAGCGGGAGGGCCAATGAGCAGTTCTTC
CDR3: CSVRTSGRANEQFF

size: few
V: TRBV20-1
J: TRBJ2-1
D: .
DNA: TGCAGTGCTAATACCCCTGGAAGGCCCTACAATGAGCAGTTCTTC
CDR3: CSANTPGRPYNEQFF

size: .
V: TRBV12-3/TRBV12-4
J: TRBJ2-3
D: TRBD2
DNA: TGTGCCGGCTCGGGGGGGAACACAGATACGCAGTATTTT
CDR3: CAGSGGNTDTQYF

size: once
V: TRBV29-1
J: TRBJ2-1
D: TRBD1
DNA: TGCAGCGTTGAACAGGGGTGGACAGGCAATGAGCAGTTCTTC
CDR3: CSVEQGWTGNEQFF

size: .
V: TRBV2
J: TRBJ2-1
D: .
DNA: TGTGCCAGCACTCGAGAGGTAGCGGCGCAGTTCTTC
CDR3: CASTREVAAQFF

size: few
V: TRBV7-9
J: TRBJ2-5
D: TRBD2
DNA: TGTGCCAGCAGCTTAACCTTCTCGGCGGGGGAAGAGACCCAGTACTTC
CDR3: CASSLTFSAGEETQYF

size: .
V: TRBV18
J: TRBJ1-4
D: .
DNA: TGTGCCAGCGCGAAGGGAAGGGCGGAGGAAAAACTGTTTTTT
CDR3: CASAKGRAEEKLFF

size: .
V: TRBV7-6
J: TRBJ1-2
D: TRBD1
DNA: TGTGCCAGCAGCCCGAGACTGACAGGGCGAAATGGCTACACCTTC
CDR3: CASSPRLTGRNGYTF

size: .
V: TRBV7-3
J: TRBJ2-2
D: .
DNA: TGTGCCAGCAGCTTTGAGGGCACCGGGGAGCTGTTTTTT
CDR3: CASSFEGTGELFF

size: few
V: TRBV28
J: TRBJ2-1
D: TRBD2
DNA: TGTGCCAGCAGTTCGCAAGAGTTCTTTCCAGCGGGAACTCTAAATGAGCAGTTCTTC
CDR3: CASSSQEFFPAGTLNEQFF

size: .
V: TRBV5-1
J: TRBJ2-1
D: TRBD1
DNA: TGCGCCAGCAGTTCGGGACAGGGGGTCCCTTACAATGAGCAGTTCTTC
CDR3: CASSSGQGVPYNEQFF

size: few
V: TRBV6-5
J: TRBJ1-2
D: TRBD1
DNA: TGTGCCAGCAGACGCCGGACAGGGGGCACCTATGGCTACACCTTC
CDR3: CASRRRTGGTYGYTF

size: .
V: TRBV10-3
J: TRBJ2-7
D: .
DNA: TGTGCCATCATGGATCATTCGGGGACCTACGAGCAGTACTTC
CDR3: CAIMDHSGTYEQYF

size: many
V: TRBV20-1
J: TRBJ2-3
D: .
DNA: TGCAGTGCTAGACAGGGAGCCACCGCAGATACGCAGTATTTT
CDR3: CSARQGATADTQYF

size: .
V: TRBV7-9
J: TRBJ2-1
D: .
DNA: TGTGCCAGCAGCTCCTCTTTCCATAGGGAAAATGAGCAGTTCTTC
CDR3: CASSSSFHRENEQFF

size: .
V: TRBV4-1
J: TRBJ2-4
D: TRBD2
DNA: TGCGCCAGCAGCGATAGCGGGATGTTGGGCAAAAACATTCAGTACTTC
CDR3: CASSDSGMLGKNIQYF

size: .
V: TRBV5-1
J: TRBJ2-1
D: TRBD2
DNA: TGCGCCAGCAGGCGGGAGTACAATGAGCAGTTCTTC
CDR3: CASRREYNEQFF